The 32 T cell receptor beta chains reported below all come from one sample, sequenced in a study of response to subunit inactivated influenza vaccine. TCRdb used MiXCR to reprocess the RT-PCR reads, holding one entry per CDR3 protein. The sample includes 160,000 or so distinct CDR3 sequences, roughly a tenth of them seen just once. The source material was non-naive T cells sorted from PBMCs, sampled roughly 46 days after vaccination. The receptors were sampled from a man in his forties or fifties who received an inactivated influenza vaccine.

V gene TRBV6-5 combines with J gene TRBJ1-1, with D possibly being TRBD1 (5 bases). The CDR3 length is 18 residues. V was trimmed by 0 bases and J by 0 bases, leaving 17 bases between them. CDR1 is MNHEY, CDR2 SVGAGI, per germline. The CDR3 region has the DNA TGTGCCAGCAGTTACTCGGTTTCCGGGACCCCCCTGAACACTGAAGCTTTCTTT. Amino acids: CASSYSVSGTPLNTEAFF.

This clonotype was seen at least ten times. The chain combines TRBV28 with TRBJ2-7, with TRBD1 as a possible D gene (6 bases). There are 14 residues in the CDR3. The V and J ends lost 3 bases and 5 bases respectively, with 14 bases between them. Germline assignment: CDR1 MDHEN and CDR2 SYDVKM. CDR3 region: CASSFRQERDEQYF. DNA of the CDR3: TGTGCCAGCAGTTTCCGACAGGAGCGTGACGAGCAGTACTTC.

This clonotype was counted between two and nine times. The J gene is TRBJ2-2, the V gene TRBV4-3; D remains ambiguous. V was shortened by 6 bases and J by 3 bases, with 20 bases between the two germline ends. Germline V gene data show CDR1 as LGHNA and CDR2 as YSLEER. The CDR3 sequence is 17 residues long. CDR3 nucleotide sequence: TGCGCCAGCAGACCAAGATCGTCGCCCTCTGACACCGGGGAGCTGTTTTTT. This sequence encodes CASRPRSSPSDTGELFF.

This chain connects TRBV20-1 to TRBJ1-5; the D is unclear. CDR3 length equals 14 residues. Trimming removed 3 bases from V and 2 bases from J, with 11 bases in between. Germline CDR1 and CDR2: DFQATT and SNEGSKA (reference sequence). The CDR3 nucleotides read TGCAGTGCTAGCCCAGGTTTAGGCAATCAGCCCCAGCATTTT. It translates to CSASPGLGNQPQHF.

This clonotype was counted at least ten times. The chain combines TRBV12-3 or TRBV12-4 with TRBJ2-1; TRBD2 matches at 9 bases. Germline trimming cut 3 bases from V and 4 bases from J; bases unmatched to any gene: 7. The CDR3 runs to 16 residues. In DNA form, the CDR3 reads TGTGCCAGCAGTTTTAAAGCGGGGGGCCCTTACAATGAGCAGTTCTTC. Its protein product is CASSFKAGGPYNEQFF.

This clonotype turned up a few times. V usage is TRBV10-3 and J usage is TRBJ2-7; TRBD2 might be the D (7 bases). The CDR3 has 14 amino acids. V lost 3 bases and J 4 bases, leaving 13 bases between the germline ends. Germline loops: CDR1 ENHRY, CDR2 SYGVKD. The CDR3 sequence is CAISDKGGLYEQYF. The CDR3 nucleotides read TGTGCCATCAGTGATAAGGGGGGACTATACGAGCAGTACTTC.

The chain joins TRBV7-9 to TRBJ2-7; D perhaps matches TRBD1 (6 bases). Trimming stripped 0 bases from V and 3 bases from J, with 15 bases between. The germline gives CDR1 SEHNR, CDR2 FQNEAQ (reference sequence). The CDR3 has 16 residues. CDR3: CASSLARGGDLYEQYF. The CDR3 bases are TGTGCCAGCAGCTTAGCCAGGGGCGGAGACCTCTACGAGCAGTACTTC.

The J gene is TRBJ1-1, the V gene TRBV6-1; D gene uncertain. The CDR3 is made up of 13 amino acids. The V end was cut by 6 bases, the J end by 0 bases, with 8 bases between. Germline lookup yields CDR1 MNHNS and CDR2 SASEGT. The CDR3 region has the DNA TGTGCCAGCAGGGAGCGGATGAACACTGAAGCTTTCTTT. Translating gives CASRERMNTEAFF.

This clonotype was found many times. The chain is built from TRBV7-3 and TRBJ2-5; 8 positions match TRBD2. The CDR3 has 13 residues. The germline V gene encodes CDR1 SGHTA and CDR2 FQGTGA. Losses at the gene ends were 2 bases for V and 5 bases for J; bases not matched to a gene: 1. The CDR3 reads CASSLQREETQYF. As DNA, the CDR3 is TGTGCCAGCAGCTTACAGCGGGAGGAGACCCAGTACTTC.

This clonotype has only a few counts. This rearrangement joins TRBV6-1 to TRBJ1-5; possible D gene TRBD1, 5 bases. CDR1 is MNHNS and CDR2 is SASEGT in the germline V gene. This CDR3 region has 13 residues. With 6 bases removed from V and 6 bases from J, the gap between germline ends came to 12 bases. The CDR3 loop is CASRQGVAQPQHF. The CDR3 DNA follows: TGTGCCAGCAGGCAGGGAGTGGCTCAGCCCCAGCATTTT.

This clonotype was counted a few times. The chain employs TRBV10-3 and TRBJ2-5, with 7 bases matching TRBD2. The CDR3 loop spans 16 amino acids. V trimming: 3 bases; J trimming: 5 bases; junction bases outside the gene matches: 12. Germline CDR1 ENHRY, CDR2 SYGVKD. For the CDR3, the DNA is TGTGCCATCAGTGAAGGGAGGACGGGAGGTAGGGAGACCCAGTACTTC. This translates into CAISEGRTGGRETQYF.

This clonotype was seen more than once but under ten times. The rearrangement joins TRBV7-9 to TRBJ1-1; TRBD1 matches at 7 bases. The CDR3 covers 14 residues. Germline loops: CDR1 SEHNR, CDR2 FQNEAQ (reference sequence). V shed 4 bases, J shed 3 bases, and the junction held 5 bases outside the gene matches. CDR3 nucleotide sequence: TGTGCCAGCAGCTCTTTTGACAGGGACACTGAAGCTTTCTTT. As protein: CASSSFDRDTEAFF.

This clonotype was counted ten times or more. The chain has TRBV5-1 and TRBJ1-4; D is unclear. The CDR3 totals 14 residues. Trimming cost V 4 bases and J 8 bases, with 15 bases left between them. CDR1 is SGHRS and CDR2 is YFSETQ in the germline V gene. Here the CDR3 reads CASSVSHAEEKLFF. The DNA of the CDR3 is TGCGCCAGCAGCGTGAGCCATGCGGAAGAAAAACTGTTTTTT. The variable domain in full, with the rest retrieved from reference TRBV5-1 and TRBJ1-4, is KAGVTQTPRYLIKTRGQQVTLSCSPISGHRSVSWYQQTPGQGLQFLFEYFSETQRNKGNFPGRFSGRQFSNSRSEMNVSTLELGDSALYLCASSVSHAEEKLFFGSGTQLSVL.

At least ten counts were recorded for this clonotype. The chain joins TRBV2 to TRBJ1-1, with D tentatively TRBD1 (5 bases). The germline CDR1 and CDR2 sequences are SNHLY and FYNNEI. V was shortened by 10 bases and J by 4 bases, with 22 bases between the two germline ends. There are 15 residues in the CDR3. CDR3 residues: CATGLGRSRGTEAFF. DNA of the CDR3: TGTGCCACCGGCTTGGGACGGTCTCGGGGCACTGAAGCTTTCTTT.

The chain's CDR3 is CASRVGGRDTQYF. CDR3 bases: TGTGCCAGCAGGGTAGGGGGACGAGATACGCAGTATTTT. This chain joins TRBV12-3 or TRBV12-4 and TRBJ2-3; tentatively, D is TRBD1 (6 bases). V was pared by 6 bases and J by 5 bases, with 12 bases between. This CDR3 contains 13 residues.

The CDR3 DNA sequence: TGTGCCAGCAGCAAAAATCGGGGGAGATTCCTTTACGAGCAGTACTTC. Its protein product is CASSKNRGRFLYEQYF. This chain connects TRBV7-9 to TRBJ2-7; D is possibly TRBD2 (6 bases). The CDR3 spans 16 residues. The germline V gene has CDR1 SEHNR and CDR2 FQNEAQ (reference sequence). The ends were cut back, 5 bases at V and 4 bases at J, with 21 bases in the middle.

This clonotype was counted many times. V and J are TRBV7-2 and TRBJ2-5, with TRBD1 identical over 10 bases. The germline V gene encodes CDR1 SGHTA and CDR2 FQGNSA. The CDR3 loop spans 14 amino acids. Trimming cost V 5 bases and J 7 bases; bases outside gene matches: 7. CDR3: CASSPGTGDRTQYF. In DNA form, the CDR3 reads TGTGCCAGCAGCCCCGGGACAGGGGATCGGACCCAGTACTTC.

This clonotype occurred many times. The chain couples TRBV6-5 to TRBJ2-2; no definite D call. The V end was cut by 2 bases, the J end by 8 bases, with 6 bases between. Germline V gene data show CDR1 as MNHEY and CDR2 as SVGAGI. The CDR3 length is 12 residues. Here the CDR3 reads CASSYRDGELFF. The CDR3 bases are TGTGCCAGCAGTTACAGGGATGGGGAGCTGTTTTTT.

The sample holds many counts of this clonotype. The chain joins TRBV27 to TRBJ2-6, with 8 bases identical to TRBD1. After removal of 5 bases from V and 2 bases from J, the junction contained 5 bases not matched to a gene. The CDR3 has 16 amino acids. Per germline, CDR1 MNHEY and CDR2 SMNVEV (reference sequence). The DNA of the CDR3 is TGTGCCAGCAGTATACAGGGGGTAGCTGGGGCCAACGTCCTGACTTTC. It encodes CASSIQGVAGANVLTF. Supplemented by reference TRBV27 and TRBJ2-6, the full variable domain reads EAQVTQNPRYLITVTGKKLTVTCSQNMNHEYMSWYRQDPGLGLRQIYYSMNVEVTDKGDVPEGYKVSRKEKRNFPLILESPSPNQTSLYFCASSIQGVAGANVLTFGAGSRLTVL.

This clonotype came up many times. The DNA of the CDR3 is TGTGCCAGCAGCCTAACCAGGGGGCCGGAAAAACTGTTTTTT. This encodes CASSLTRGPEKLFF. The rearrangement joins TRBV7-2 to TRBJ1-4; 8 bases map to TRBD1. Germline V gives CDR1 SGHTA, CDR2 FQGNSA. This CDR3 is built from 14 residues. The V segment lost 5 bases and the J segment 8 bases; nucleotides outside the gene matches: 7.

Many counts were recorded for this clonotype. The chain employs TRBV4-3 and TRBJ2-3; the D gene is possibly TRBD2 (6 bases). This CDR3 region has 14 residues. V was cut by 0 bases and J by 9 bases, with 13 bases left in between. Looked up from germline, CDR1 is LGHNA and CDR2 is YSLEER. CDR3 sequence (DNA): TGCGCCAGCAGCCAAGACCGGGACTCCACAACGCAGTATTTT. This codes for CASSQDRDSTTQYF.

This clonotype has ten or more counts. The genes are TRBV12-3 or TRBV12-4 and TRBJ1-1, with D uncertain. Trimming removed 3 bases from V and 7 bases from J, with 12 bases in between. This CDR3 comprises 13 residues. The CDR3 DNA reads TGTGCCAGCAGTTTTACCCCCCAACTTGAAGCTTTCTTT. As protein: CASSFTPQLEAFF.

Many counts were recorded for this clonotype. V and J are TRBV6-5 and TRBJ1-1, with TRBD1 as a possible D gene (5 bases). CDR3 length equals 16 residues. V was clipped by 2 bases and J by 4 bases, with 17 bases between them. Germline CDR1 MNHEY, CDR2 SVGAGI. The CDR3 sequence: CASSYGRVGGRTEAFF. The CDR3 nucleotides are TGTGCCAGCAGTTACGGCAGGGTGGGGGGACGCACTGAAGCTTTCTTT.

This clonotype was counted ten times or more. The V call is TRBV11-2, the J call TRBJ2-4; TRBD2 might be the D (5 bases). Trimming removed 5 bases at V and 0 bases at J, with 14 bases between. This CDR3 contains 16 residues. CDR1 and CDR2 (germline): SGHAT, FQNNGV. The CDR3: CASSRGGDPAKNIQYF. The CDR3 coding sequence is TGTGCCAGCAGCCGCGGAGGAGACCCAGCCAAAAACATTCAGTACTTC. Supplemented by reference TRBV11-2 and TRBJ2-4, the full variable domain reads EAGVAQSPRYKIIEKRQSVAFWCNPISGHATLYWYQQILGQGPKLLIQFQNNGVVDDSQLPKDRFSAERLKGVDSTLKIQPAKLEDSAVYLCASSRGGDPAKNIQYFGAGTRLSVL.

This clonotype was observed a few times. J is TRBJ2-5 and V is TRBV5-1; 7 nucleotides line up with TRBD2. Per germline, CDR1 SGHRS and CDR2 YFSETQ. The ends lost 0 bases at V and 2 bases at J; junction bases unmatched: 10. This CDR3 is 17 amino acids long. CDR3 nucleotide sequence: TGCGCCAGCAGCTTGGGAACGAGCGGGGATGGGCAAGAGACCCAGTACTTC. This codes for CASSLGTSGDGQETQYF. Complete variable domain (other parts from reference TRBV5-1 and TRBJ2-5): KAGVTQTPRYLIKTRGQQVTLSCSPISGHRSVSWYQQTPGQGLQFLFEYFSETQRNKGNFPGRFSGRQFSNSRSEMNVSTLELGDSALYLCASSLGTSGDGQETQYFGPGTRLLVL.

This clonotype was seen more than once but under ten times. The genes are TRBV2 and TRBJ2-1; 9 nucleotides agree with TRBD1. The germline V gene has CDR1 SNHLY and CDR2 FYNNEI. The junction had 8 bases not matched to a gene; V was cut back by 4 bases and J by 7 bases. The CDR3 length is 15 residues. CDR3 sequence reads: CASSGLGQGTNEQFF. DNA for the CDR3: TGTGCCAGCAGTGGACTTGGACAGGGGACGAATGAGCAGTTCTTC.

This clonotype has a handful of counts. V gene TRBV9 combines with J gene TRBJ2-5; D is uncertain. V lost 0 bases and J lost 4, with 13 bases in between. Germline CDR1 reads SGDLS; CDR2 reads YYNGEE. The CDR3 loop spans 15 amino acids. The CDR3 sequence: CASSVAGRLRETQYF. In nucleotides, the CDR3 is TGTGCCAGCAGCGTAGCCGGACGCCTACGAGAGACCCAGTACTTC.

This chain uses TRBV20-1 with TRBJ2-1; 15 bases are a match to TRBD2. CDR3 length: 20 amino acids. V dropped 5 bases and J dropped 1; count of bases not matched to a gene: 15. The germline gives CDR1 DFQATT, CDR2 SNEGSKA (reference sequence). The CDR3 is CSAVLGLAGGGAWSYNEQFF. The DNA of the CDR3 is TGCAGTGCTGTACTCGGACTAGCGGGAGGGGGGGCCTGGTCCTACAATGAGCAGTTCTTC.

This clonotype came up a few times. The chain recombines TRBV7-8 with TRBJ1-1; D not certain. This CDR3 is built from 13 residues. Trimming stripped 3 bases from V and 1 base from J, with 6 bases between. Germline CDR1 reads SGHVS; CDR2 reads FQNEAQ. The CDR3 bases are TGTGCCAGCAGCTTTCCCCCGAACACTGAAGCTTTCTTT. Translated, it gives CASSFPPNTEAFF. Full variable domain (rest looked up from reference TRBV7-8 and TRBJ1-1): GAGVSQSPRYKVAKRGQDVALRCDPISGHVSLFWYQQALGQGPEFLTYFQNEAQLDKSGLPSDRFFAERPEGSVSTLKIQRTQQEDSAVYLCASSFPPNTEAFFGQGTRLTVV.

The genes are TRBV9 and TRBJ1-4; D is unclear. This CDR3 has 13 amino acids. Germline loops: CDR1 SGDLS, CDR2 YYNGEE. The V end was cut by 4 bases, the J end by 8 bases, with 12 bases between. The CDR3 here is CASSRSTDEKLFF. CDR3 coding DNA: TGTGCCAGCAGCCGGAGCACGGACGAAAAACTGTTTTTT.

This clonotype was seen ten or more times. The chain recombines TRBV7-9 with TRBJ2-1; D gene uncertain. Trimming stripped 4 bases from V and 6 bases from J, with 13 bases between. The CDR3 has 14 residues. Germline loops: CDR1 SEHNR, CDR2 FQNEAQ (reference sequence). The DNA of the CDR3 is TGTGCCAGCAGCTCCCATTCCCTGCCCAATGAGCAGTTCTTC. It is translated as CASSSHSLPNEQFF.

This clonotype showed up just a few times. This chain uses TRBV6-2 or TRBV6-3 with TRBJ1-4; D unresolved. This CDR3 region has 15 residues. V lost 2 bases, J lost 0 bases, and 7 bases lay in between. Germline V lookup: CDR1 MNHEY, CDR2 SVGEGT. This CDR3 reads CASSYAGATNEKLFF. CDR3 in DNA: TGTGCCAGCAGTTACGCGGGTGCAACTAATGAAAAACTGTTTTTT.